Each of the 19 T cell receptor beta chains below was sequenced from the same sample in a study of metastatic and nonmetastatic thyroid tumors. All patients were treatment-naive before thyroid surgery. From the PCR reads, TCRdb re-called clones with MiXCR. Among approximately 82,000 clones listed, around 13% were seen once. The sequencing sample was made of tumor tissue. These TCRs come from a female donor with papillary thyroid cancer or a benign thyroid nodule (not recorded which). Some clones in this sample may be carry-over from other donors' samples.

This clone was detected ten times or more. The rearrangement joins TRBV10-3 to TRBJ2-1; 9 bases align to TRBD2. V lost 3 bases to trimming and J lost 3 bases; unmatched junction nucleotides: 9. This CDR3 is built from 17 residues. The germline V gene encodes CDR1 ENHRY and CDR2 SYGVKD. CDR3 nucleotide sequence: TGTGCCATCAGTGACTCAGCGGGAGGTGATATCTACAATGAGCAGTTCTTC. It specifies CAISDSAGGDIYNEQFF.

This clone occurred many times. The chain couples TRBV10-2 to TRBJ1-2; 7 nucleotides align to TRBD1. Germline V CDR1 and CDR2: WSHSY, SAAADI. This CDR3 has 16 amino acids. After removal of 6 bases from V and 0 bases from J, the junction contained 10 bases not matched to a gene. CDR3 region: CASRGETGPTNYGYTF. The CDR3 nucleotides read TGCGCCAGCAGGGGGGAGACAGGGCCGACTAACTATGGCTACACCTTC.

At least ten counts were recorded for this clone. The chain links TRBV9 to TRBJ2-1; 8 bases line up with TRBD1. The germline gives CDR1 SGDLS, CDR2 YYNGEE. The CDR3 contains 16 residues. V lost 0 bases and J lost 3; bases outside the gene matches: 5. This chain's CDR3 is CASSVARTGNYNEQFF. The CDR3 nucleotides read TGTGCCAGCAGCGTAGCAAGGACAGGGAACTACAATGAGCAGTTCTTC.

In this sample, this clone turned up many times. CDR3 region: CASSLEGLNTEAFF. CDR3 nucleotide sequence: TGTGCCAGCAGCTTAGAAGGGCTGAACACTGAAGCTTTCTTT. The gene calls are TRBV7-3 and TRBJ1-1, with no clear D. Germline-derived CDR1 and CDR2 are SGHTA and FQGTGA. There are 14 residues in the CDR3. The V end lost 2 bases, the J end lost 0 bases, and 7 bases lay between the germline ends.

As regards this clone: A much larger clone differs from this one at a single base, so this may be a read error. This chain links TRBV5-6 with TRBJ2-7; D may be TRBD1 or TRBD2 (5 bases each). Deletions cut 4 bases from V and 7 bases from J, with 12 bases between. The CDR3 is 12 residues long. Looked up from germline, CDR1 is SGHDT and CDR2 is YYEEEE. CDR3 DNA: TGTGCCAGCAGCCTGAGGGGAACGGAGCAGTACTTC. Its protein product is CASSLRGTEQYF.

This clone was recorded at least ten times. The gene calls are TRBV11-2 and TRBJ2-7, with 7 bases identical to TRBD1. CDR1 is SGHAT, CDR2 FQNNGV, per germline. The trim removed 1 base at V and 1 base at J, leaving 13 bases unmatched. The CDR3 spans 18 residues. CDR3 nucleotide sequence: TGTGCCAGCAGCTTAGTTATCGGGACAGCTAGGGGTTCCTACGAGCAGTACTTC. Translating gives CASSLVIGTARGSYEQYF.

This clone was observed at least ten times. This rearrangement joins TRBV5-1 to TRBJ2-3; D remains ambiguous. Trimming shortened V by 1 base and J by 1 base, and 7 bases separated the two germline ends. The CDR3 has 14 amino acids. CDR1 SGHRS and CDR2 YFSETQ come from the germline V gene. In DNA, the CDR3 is TGCGCCAGCAGCTTGCGCGGCGGCACAGATACGCAGTATTTT. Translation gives CASSLRGGTDTQYF.

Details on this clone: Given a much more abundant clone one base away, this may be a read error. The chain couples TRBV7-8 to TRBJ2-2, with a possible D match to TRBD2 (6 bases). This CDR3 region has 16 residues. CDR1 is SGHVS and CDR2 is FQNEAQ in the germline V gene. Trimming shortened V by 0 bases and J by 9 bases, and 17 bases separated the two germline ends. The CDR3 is CASSLATSLGPWELFF. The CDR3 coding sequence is TGTGCCAGCAGCTTAGCGACTAGTCTTGGGCCCTGGGAGCTGTTTTTT.

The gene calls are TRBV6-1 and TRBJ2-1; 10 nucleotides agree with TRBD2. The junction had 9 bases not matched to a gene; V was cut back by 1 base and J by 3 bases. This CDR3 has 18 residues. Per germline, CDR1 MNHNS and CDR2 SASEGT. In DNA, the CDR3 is TGTGCCAGCAGTGAAGAATTTGTCCTAGCGGGGGACTACAATGAGCAGTTCTTC. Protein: CASSEEFVLAGDYNEQFF.

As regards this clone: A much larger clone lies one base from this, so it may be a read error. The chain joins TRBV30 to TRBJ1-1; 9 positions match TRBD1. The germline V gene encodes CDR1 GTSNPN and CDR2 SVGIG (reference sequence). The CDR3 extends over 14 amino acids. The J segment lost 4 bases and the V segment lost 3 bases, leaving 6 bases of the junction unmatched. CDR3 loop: CAWSTGGVSTEAFF. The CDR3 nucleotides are TGTGCCTGGAGCACAGGGGGCGTAAGCACTGAAGCTTTCTTT.

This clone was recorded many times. The CDR3 DNA is TGTGCCAGCAGTTTAGGGACAGGGAGTAACTATGGCTACACCTTC. Translated, it gives CASSLGTGSNYGYTF. The rearrangement links TRBV28 to TRBJ1-2, with TRBD1 matching over 9 bases. V lost 2 bases, J lost 1 base, and 2 bases stayed unmatched. This CDR3 comprises 15 residues. Germline CDR1 and CDR2: MDHEN and SYDVKM.

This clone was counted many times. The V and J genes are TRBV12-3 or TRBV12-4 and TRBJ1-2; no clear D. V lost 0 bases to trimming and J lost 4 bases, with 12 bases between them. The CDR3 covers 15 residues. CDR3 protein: CASSLARGSGYGYTF. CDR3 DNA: TGTGCCAGCAGTTTAGCTCGGGGATCAGGCTATGGCTACACCTTC.

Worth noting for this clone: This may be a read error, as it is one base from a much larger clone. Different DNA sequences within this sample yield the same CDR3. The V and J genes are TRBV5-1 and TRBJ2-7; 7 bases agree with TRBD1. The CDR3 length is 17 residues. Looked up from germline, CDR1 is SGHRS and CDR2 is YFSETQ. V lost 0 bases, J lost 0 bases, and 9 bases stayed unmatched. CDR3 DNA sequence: TGCGCCAGCAGCTTGGGGGGCGGAGAGGGGGCCTCCTACGAGCAGTACTTC. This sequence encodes CASSLGGGEGASYEQYF. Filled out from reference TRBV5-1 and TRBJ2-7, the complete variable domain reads KAGVTQTPRYLIKTRGQQVTLSCSPISGHRSVSWYQQTPGQGLQFLFEYFSETQRNKGNFPGRFSGRQFSNSRSEMNVSTLELGDSALYLCASSLGGGEGASYEQYFGPGTRLTVT.

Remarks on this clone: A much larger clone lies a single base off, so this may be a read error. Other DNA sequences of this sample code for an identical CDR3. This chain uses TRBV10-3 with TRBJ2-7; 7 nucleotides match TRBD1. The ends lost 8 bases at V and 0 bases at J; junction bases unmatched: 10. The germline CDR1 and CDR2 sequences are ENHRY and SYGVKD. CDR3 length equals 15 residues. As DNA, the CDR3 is TGTGCCATCCGAACTTCAGGGGGTACCTCCTACGAGCAGTACTTC. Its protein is CAIRTSGGTSYEQYF.

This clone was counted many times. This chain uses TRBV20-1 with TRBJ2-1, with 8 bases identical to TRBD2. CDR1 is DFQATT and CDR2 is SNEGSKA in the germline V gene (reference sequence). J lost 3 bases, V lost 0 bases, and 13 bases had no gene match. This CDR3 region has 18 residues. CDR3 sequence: CSARDRIGSGRVYNEQFF. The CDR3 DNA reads TGCAGTGCTAGAGATAGGATAGGGAGCGGGAGAGTCTACAATGAGCAGTTCTTC.

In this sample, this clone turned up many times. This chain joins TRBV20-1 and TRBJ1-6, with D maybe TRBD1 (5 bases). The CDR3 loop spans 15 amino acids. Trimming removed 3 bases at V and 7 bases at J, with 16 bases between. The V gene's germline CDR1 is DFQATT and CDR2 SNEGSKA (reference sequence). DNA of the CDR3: TGCAGTGCTAGGGGTCGGGGCAGGACCAATTCACCCCTCCACTTT. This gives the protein CSARGRGRTNSPLHF.

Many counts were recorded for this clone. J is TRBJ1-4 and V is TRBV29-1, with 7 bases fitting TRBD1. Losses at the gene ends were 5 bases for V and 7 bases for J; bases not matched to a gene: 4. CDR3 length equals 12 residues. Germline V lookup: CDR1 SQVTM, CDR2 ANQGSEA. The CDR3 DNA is TGCAGCGTTCGACAGGGTGGTGAAAAACTGTTTTTT. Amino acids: CSVRQGGEKLFF.

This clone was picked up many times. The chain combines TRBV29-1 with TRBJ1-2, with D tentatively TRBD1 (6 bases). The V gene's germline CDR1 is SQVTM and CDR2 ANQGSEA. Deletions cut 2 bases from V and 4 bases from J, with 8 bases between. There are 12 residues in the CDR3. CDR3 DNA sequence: TGCAGCGTTGAAACAGGGCTCTATGGCTACACCTTC. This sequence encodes CSVETGLYGYTF.

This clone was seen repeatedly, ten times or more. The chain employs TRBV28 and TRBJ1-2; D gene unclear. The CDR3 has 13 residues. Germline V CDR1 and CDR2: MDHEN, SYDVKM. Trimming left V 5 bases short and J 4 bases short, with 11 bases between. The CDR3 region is CASSPTGFYGYTF. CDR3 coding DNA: TGTGCCAGCAGTCCCACCGGTTTCTATGGCTACACCTTC.